This entry lists 21 T cell receptor beta chains sequenced from one sample in a study of CD8+CD57+ T cells in acquired aplastic anemia. The template used for profiling TCR beta VDJ and CDR3 was genomic DNA. From the reads, TCRdb called clonotypes with MiXCR, one entry per CDR3 protein. The sample records roughly 170,000 distinct CDR3 sequences, approximately 48% being singletons. An expansion of CD8+CD57+ cells by flow cytometry had been shown in patients chosen for sequencing. The sample comprised sorted CD4+, CD8+, or CD8+CD57+ T cells (not recorded which) from PBMCs. These receptors originate from a human donor with aplastic anemia.

The rearrangement joins TRBV24-1 to TRBJ1-5; D not resolved. Germline V gene lookup returns CDR1 KGHDR and CDR2 SFDVKD. Trimming cost V 5 bases and J 8 bases, with 18 bases left between them. This CDR3 region has 15 residues. CDR3 DNA: TGTGCCACCAGTGCTCTTGGCCAGGCTGGGAAGCCCCAGCATTTT. Its protein is CATSALGQAGKPQHF.

This clonotype occurred many times. V usage is TRBV4-1 and J usage is TRBJ2-2, with D tentatively TRBD2 (5 bases). V was clipped by 3 bases and J by 5 bases, with 13 bases between them. The CDR3 has 15 residues. Germline V gene lookup returns CDR1 MGHRA and CDR2 YSYEKL. The CDR3 region is CASSQVGLETGELFF. Here the CDR3 DNA reads TGCGCCAGCAGCCAGGTTGGACTTGAGACCGGGGAGCTGTTTTTT.

The chain carries TRBV24-1 and TRBJ2-3, with D perhaps given as TRBD1 or TRBD2 (7 bases each). The germline V gene encodes CDR1 KGHDR and CDR2 SFDVKD. V dropped 9 bases and J dropped 2 bases, with 11 bases sitting between them. This CDR3 has 13 amino acids. CDR3 region: CATGRGLTDTQYF. DNA for the CDR3: TGTGCCACCGGGAGGGGGCTCACAGATACGCAGTATTTT.

This clonotype was counted many times. V gene TRBV12-3 or TRBV12-4 combines with J gene TRBJ1-1, with a weak D call TRBD1 (5 bases). Trimming cost V 5 bases and J 2 bases, with 9 bases left between them. There are 13 residues in the CDR3. As DNA, the CDR3 is TGTGCCAGCAGTAATCAGGGAAACACTGAAGCTTTCTTT. Its protein is CASSNQGNTEAFF.

This clonotype was observed a handful of times. The chain is built from TRBV6-1 and TRBJ1-1; a possible D gene is TRBD1 (5 bases). CDR1 is MNHNS and CDR2 is SASEGT in the germline V gene. The V gene lost 7 bases and the J gene lost 5 bases, with 11 bases spanning the gap. The CDR3 loop spans 12 amino acids. Here the CDR3 reads CASNLQVTEAFF. The DNA for the CDR3 is TGTGCCAGCAACTTACAGGTAACTGAAGCTTTCTTT.

This clonotype was seen at least ten times. The chain employs TRBV6-1 and TRBJ2-7; D unresolved. Germline CDR1 reads MNHNS; CDR2 reads SASEGT. The CDR3 runs 15 residues. V lost 6 bases to trimming and J lost 0 bases, with 15 bases between them. Here the CDR3 reads CASRGSLGYSYEQYF. DNA of the CDR3: TGTGCCAGCAGGGGGTCACTGGGCTACTCCTACGAGCAGTACTTC.

In this sample, this clonotype turned up many times. The genes are TRBV29-1 and TRBJ2-7; 12 bases fit TRBD1. The germline V gene has CDR1 SQVTM and CDR2 ANQGSEA. Trimming at V came to 6 bases and at J to 5 bases, leaving 8 bases not matched to a gene. This CDR3 has 14 residues. The CDR3 region is CSVDPGQGAHEQYF. The CDR3 DNA reads TGCAGCGTCGACCCGGGACAGGGGGCCCACGAGCAGTACTTC.

This clonotype was counted only a few times. At one boundary the junction diverges from the germline segment, which might be a read error. The chain links TRBV5-1 to TRBJ1-3, with 8 bases lining up with TRBD1. Looked up from germline, CDR1 is SGHRS and CDR2 is YFSETQ. CDR3 length: 14 residues. The CDR3 reads CASSPQGAGSTIYF. DNA of the CDR3: TGCGCCAGCAGCCCGCAGGGGGCAGGAAGCACCATATATTTT.

A few counts support this clonotype. J is TRBJ1-5 and V is TRBV28, with D unclear. CDR3 length: 13 amino acids. CDR1 MDHEN and CDR2 SYDVKM come from the germline V gene. Between the trimmed V and J ends, which lost 3 bases and 8 bases, there was a span of 11 bases. The CDR3 nucleotides read TGTGCCAGCAGTTTCCAGATCCGGGAGCCCCAGCATTTT. Protein: CASSFQIREPQHF. The entire variable domain, with the rest obtained from reference TRBV28 and TRBJ1-5, is as follows: DVKVTQSSRYLVKRTGEKVFLECVQDMDHENMFWYRQDPGLGLRLIYFSYDVKMKEKGDIPEGYSVSREKKERFSLILESASTNQTSMYLCASSFQIREPQHFGDGTRLSIL.

This clonotype was observed at least ten times. The chain is built from TRBV19 and TRBJ1-2, with unresolved D. CDR1 and CDR2 from the germline V gene are LNHDA and SQIVND (reference sequence). The CDR3 covers 16 residues. With 1 base removed from V and 4 bases from J, the gap between germline ends came to 16 bases. The chain's CDR3 is CASSIVPGTAIYGYTF. The CDR3 DNA reads as TGTGCCAGTAGTATAGTTCCGGGAACCGCGATCTATGGCTACACCTTC.

The chain combines TRBV20-1 with TRBJ1-5, with a possible D match to TRBD1 (5 bases). The CDR3 consists of 15 residues. CDR1 and CDR2 (germline): DFQATT, SNEGSKA (reference sequence). Trimming took off 1 base at V and 4 bases at J, with 14 bases between the two ends. The CDR3 spells CSARGPGLMNQPQHF. The CDR3 nucleotides are TGCAGTGCTAGAGGCCCGGGACTGATGAATCAGCCCCAGCATTTT.

J is TRBJ2-7 and V is TRBV19; 7 bases map to TRBD1. J lost 2 bases, V lost 6 bases, and 7 bases had no gene match. The CDR3 length is 14 residues. The V gene's germline CDR1 is LNHDA and CDR2 SQIVND (reference sequence). DNA of the CDR3: TGTGCCAGTAGCCCGGGACAGTCGGCCTACGAGCAGTACTTC. This gives the protein CASSPGQSAYEQYF.

The table lists this clonotype with many counts. The chain recombines TRBV2 with TRBJ1-2; TRBD1 is a possible D gene (6 bases). The CDR3 has 13 residues. With 2 bases removed from V and 2 bases from J, the gap between germline ends came to 6 bases. Germline V gene sequence: CDR1 SNHLY, CDR2 FYNNEI. The CDR3 spells CASSEQGNYGYTF. The CDR3 DNA reads TGTGCCAGCAGTGAACAGGGGAACTATGGCTACACCTTC.

V and J are TRBV2 and TRBJ1-4; D is possibly TRBD1 (5 bases). This CDR3 spans 13 amino acids. V gave up 5 bases and J gave up 8 bases, with 12 bases separating them. Germline CDR1 and CDR2: SNHLY and FYNNEI. The CDR3 DNA reads TGTGCCAGCAGTCCTTATGAGGGGGAAAAACTGTTTTTT. It codes for CASSPYEGEKLFF.

The chain carries TRBV27 and TRBJ2-1, with a tentative D call TRBD1 (6 bases). This CDR3 has 15 amino acids. Germline CDR1 and CDR2: MNHEY and SMNVEV (reference sequence). V lost 0 bases and J lost 6, with 12 bases in between. DNA of the CDR3: TGTGCCAGCAGTTTATCACAGGGAAATCGCAATGAGCAGTTCTTC. This translates into CASSLSQGNRNEQFF.

This sequence joins TRBV7-2 and TRBJ2-7; tentatively, D is TRBD1 (6 bases). The CDR3 has 13 amino acids. Germline CDR1 and CDR2: SGHTA and FQGNSA. V was cut by 6 bases and J by 3 bases, with 12 bases left in between. DNA of the CDR3: TGTGCCAGCAGTCCGGGACATGACTACGAGCAGTACTTC. Translating gives CASSPGHDYEQYF. Supplemented by reference TRBV7-2 and TRBJ2-7, the full variable domain reads GAGVSQSPSNKVTEKGKDVELRCDPISGHTALYWYRQSLGQGLEFLIYFQGNSAPDKSGLPSDRFSAERTGGSVSTLTIQRTQQEDSAVYLCASSPGHDYEQYFGPGTRLTVT.

The chain carries TRBV11-1 and TRBJ2-6, with D perhaps TRBD2 (5 bases). The V end was cut by 5 bases, the J end by 0 bases, with 11 bases between. This CDR3 region has 16 residues. Per the germline V gene, CDR1 is SGHAT and CDR2 is FQDESV (reference sequence). The CDR3 region is CASSRLTSSGANVLTF. CDR3 in DNA: TGTGCCAGCAGCCGACTCACTAGCTCTGGGGCCAACGTCCTGACTTTC.

In its sample, this clonotype was seen many times. This rearrangement joins TRBV2 to TRBJ2-1; 7 bases are shared with TRBD2. Germline loops: CDR1 SNHLY, CDR2 FYNNEI. The V gene end was trimmed by 6 bases and the J gene end by 5 bases; junction bases not matched to a gene: 16. The CDR3 length is 17 residues. The CDR3 nucleotides read TGTGCCAGCAGAGAGGGGACTATCAAAAATCGGCACAATGAGCAGTTCTTC. This encodes CASREGTIKNRHNEQFF.

This chain connects TRBV9 to TRBJ1-5; D is unresolved. The CDR3 contains 15 residues. From germline, CDR1 is SGDLS and CDR2 YYNGEE. The germline V and J ends were trimmed by 0 bases and 0 bases, with 7 bases remaining between them. This CDR3 reads CASSVEDNSNQPQHF. CDR3 bases: TGTGCCAGCAGCGTAGAAGATAATAGCAATCAGCCCCAGCATTTT.

This clonotype was observed a handful of times. Sequence at one end of the junction differs from germline and may be a read error. This chain joins TRBV24-1 and TRBJ1-3, with no clear D. CDR1 and CDR2 (germline): KGHDR, SFDVKD. The CDR3 has 15 residues. As DNA, the CDR3 is TGTGCCAGCAGCCTCCGGGCCGTGGCTGGGAACACCATATATTTT. Its protein is CASSLRAVAGNTIYF.

J is TRBJ2-5 and V is TRBV6-1; a possible D gene is TRBD2 (6 bases). The CDR3 has 14 residues. V gave up 5 bases and J gave up 5 bases, with 15 bases separating them. From germline, CDR1 is MNHNS and CDR2 SASEGT. The CDR3 DNA follows: TGTGCCAGCAGTCAAGACGGGGGTGGGGAGACCCAGTACTTC. Translation: CASSQDGGGETQYF.